This T cell receptor (beta chain) is drawn from a study of T cell changes during pregnancy in multiple sclerosis. The CDR3 contains 16 residues. The germline V and J ends were trimmed by 4 bases and 2 bases, with 19 bases remaining between them. The germline gives CDR1 SGHKS, CDR2 YYEKEE (reference sequence). The protocol was immunoSEQ multiplex PCR, while the TCRdb copy is restricted to in-frame clones and leaves out a portion. The sample includes about 94,000 clones, 94% of them seen just once. This clone has a single count. The chain recombines TRBV5-5 with TRBJ2-7; a weak D match, TRBD2 (6 bases). This TCR was recovered from a female donor with multiple sclerosis, enrolled in a pregnancy study. Material: peripheral blood, obtained in the third trimester of pregnancy. CDR3 DNA sequence: TGTGCCAGCAGCCCCCGGGACTTGCCTCTCCCCTACGAGCAGTACTTC. Translating it yields CASSPRDLPLPYEQYF. The variable domain in full, with the rest retrieved from reference TRBV5-5 and TRBJ2-7, is DAGVTQSPTHLIKTRGQQVTLRCSPISGHKSVSWYQQVLGQGPQFIFQYYEKEERGRGNFPDRFSARQFPNYSSELNVNALLLGDSALYLCASSPRDLPLPYEQYFGPGTRLTVT.